The 17 T cell receptor beta chains below were found in one sample sequenced in a study of CD8 T cells in Susac syndrome. Roughly 0.45 to 1 ug RNA was reverse transcribed with random hexamers. Using its own MiXCR run on the immunoSEQ multiplex PCR reads, TCRdb lists one record per CDR3 protein. The repertoire consists of just under 95,000 distinct CDR3 sequences, with around 94% occurring once and the leading ten covering roughly 0.31%. Specimen: CD4+ T cells from PBMCs. These receptors were taken from a human donor with Susac syndrome.

Of note for this clonotype: Germline is not matched at one junction end, which may reflect a read error. V gene TRBV3-1 combines with J gene TRBJ2-2; D might be TRBD2 (7 bases). In germline, CDR1 is LGHDT, CDR2 YNNKEL (reference sequence). The CDR3 contains 17 residues. The CDR3: CASSQLAGASGAGELFF. CDR3 DNA sequence: TGCGCCAGCAGCCAACTTGCGGGGGCGTCGGGCGCCGGGGAGCTGTTTTTT.

The CDR3 protein is CASSLTSGGSLEQFF. As DNA, the CDR3 is TGCGCCAGCAGCCTCACTAGCGGGGGGTCTTTGGAGCAGTTCTTC. The J gene is TRBJ2-1, the V gene TRBV5-1; 12 bases match TRBD2. The V segment lost 4 bases and the J segment 10 bases; nucleotides outside the gene matches: 9. This CDR3 contains 15 residues. The germline CDR1 and CDR2 sequences are SGHRS and YFSETQ.

DNA of the CDR3: TGCAGTGCTAGCGGGGGGGCAGAGCAGTACTTC. Translated, it gives CSASGGAEQYF. The chain has TRBV20-1 and TRBJ2-7, with 8 bases that match TRBD2. J lost 7 bases, V lost 3 bases, and 2 bases had no gene match. The CDR3 runs to 11 residues. CDR1 and CDR2 from the germline V gene are DFQATT and SNEGSKA (reference sequence).

This chain connects TRBV20-1 to TRBJ2-7; D is perhaps TRBD1 or TRBD2 (6 bases each). CDR1 and CDR2 (germline): DFQATT, SNEGSKA (reference sequence). This CDR3 comprises 14 residues. V gave up 1 base and J gave up 9 bases, with 19 bases separating them. The CDR3, as DNA: TGCAGTGCTAGAGGAGAGATATGGGGGGCCGCGCAGTACTTC. The encoded protein is CSARGEIWGAAQYF.

V gene TRBV27 combines with J gene TRBJ1-5; D possibly corresponds to TRBD1 (6 bases). The ends were cut back, 3 bases at V and 7 bases at J, with 10 bases in the middle. The CDR3 loop spans 13 amino acids. Per the germline V gene, CDR1 is MNHEY and CDR2 is SMNVEV (reference sequence). CDR3 nucleotide sequence: TGTGCCAGCAGTTTTAGAGGGGGGCAGCCCCAGCATTTT. Translated, it gives CASSFRGGQPQHF.

This clonotype was detected once. The chain has TRBV7-2 and TRBJ2-4, with 14 nucleotides matching TRBD2. Unmatched junction bases numbered 5, after V lost 1 base and J lost 0 bases. Germline V gene data show CDR1 as SGHTA and CDR2 as FQGNSA. The CDR3 consists of 19 residues. The CDR3 DNA reads as TGTGCCAGCAGCTTAGGGACTAGCGGGGGGCGGCTAGCCAAAAACATTCAGTACTTC. Residues: CASSLGTSGGRLAKNIQYF.

The chain combines TRBV24-1 with TRBJ1-5; the match to TRBD1 covers 10 bases. Germline-derived CDR1 and CDR2 are KGHDR and SFDVKD. The CDR3 is 19 amino acids. With 12 bases clipped from V and 0 bases from J, the junction kept 19 bases outside the gene matches. CDR3 in amino acids: CAAPTPDRGHFGSNQPQHF. The CDR3 DNA reads as TGTGCCGCCCCGACTCCCGACAGGGGGCACTTCGGTAGCAATCAGCCCCAGCATTTT.

The chain links TRBV29-1 to TRBJ1-4; a weak D match, TRBD1 (5 bases). Germline values: CDR1 SQVTM, CDR2 ANQGSEA. V shed 6 bases and J shed 5 bases, with 13 bases lying between them. This CDR3 comprises 13 residues. CDR3 residues: CSVGPPGNEKLFF. In DNA, the CDR3 is TGCAGCGTGGGACCGCCGGGAAATGAAAAACTGTTTTTT.

The V gene is TRBV29-1, the J gene TRBJ1-1; TRBD1 aligns across 9 bases. J was trimmed by 6 bases and V by 4 bases; bases with no gene match: 9. The CDR3 contains 14 residues. Germline V CDR1 and CDR2: SQVTM, ANQGSEA. CDR3 nucleotides: TGCAGCGTTGTGGTGCGGACAGGGGCCCCTGAAGCTTTCTTT. It encodes CSVVVRTGAPEAFF.

The rearrangement links TRBV13 to TRBJ2-7, with 7 bases that match TRBD1. This CDR3 spans 14 amino acids. Germline V gene data show CDR1 as PRHDT and CDR2 as FYEKMQ (reference sequence). J was trimmed by 2 bases and V by 5 bases; bases with no gene match: 6. Here the CDR3 DNA reads TGTGCCAGCAGCACGGACAGGAGCCCCTACGAGCAGTACTTC. Translated: CASSTDRSPYEQYF.

This clonotype occurred once. This chain connects TRBV19 to TRBJ2-1, with D possibly matching TRBD2 (6 bases). CDR1 is LNHDA and CDR2 is SQIVND in the germline V gene (reference sequence). There are 14 residues in the CDR3. The V and J ends lost 3 bases and 7 bases respectively, with 13 bases between them. The CDR3 nucleotides read TGTGCCAGTAGTATGGGACTGGAGGGAAATGAGCAGTTCTTC. Translation: CASSMGLEGNEQFF.

The rearrangement uses TRBV9 and TRBJ2-2, with 9 bases identical to TRBD1. Germline V gene lookup returns CDR1 SGDLS and CDR2 YYNGEE. The CDR3 totals 16 residues. V lost 8 bases, J lost 1 base, and 9 bases stayed unmatched. The CDR3 DNA follows: TGTGCCAGTGGGGAGTCGGGACAGGGGAACACCGGGGAGCTGTTTTTT. The encoded protein is CASGESGQGNTGELFF.

The chain links TRBV5-4 to TRBJ2-4, with D possibly being TRBD2 (5 bases). The CDR3 totals 12 residues. CDR1 is SGHNT, CDR2 YYREEE, per germline (reference sequence). Trimming removed 9 bases from V and 5 bases from J, with 12 bases in between. DNA for the CDR3: TGTGCCACCTCGAGGGCGGAAAACATTCAGTACTTC. Protein product: CATSRAENIQYF.

The J gene is TRBJ2-4, the V gene TRBV12-3 or TRBV12-4; 10 bases agree with TRBD2. The CDR3 extends over 14 amino acids. Unmatched junction bases numbered 4, after V lost 3 bases and J lost 8 bases. CDR3 in DNA: TGTGCCAGCAGTTTCAGCGGGGGGGCGGACATTCAGTACTTC. Its protein product is CASSFSGGADIQYF.

The V gene is TRBV9, the J gene TRBJ2-7; tentatively, D is TRBD1 or TRBD2 (5 bases each). The CDR3 is 14 amino acids. Per the germline V gene, CDR1 is SGDLS and CDR2 is YYNGEE. V lost 3 bases, J lost 6 bases, and 16 bases lay in between. The CDR3 nucleotides read TGTGCCAGCAGCGCCGGGACCGCAGTCGGCGAGCAGTACTTC. Protein sequence: CASSAGTAVGEQYF.

CDR3 loop: CASSSTRGAEKLFF. In nucleotides, the CDR3 is TGTGCCAGCAGCAGTACTCGGGGAGCGGAAAAACTGTTTTTT. The chain links TRBV5-4 to TRBJ1-4, with D hard to call. The CDR3 sequence is 14 residues long. The germline gives CDR1 SGHNT, CDR2 YYREEE (reference sequence). V dropped 4 bases and J dropped 8 bases, with 15 bases sitting between them.

This clonotype was seen just once. V gene TRBV7-9 combines with J gene TRBJ2-7, with D uncertain. This CDR3 region has 15 residues. V lost 5 bases and J 0 bases, leaving 14 bases between the germline ends. CDR1 and CDR2 (germline): SEHNR, FQNEAQ (reference sequence). The CDR3 spells CASSPRLHRSYEQYF. The CDR3 DNA follows: TGTGCCAGCAGCCCCCGACTTCACCGCTCCTACGAGCAGTACTTC.